The 10 T cell receptor beta chains below all came from one sample that was sequenced in a study of cytomegalovirus exposure and HLA in healthy donors. PCR was performed using 60 Vbeta and 13 Jbeta primers. Data came from immunoSEQ multiplex PCR; TCRdb stores just in-frame clones and leaves some out. The sample yields approximately 150,000 clones, more than 60% seen once. Input material: PBMCs. These receptors came from a human donor in good health.

Only a few counts were recorded for this clone. The chain employs TRBV6-4 and TRBJ2-2; tentatively, D is TRBD1 (6 bases). V lost 2 bases to trimming and J lost 5 bases, with 9 bases between them. CDR1 is MRHNA, CDR2 SNTAGT, per germline. The CDR3 sequence is 14 residues long. The CDR3 region is CASSDVQGTGELFF. CDR3 sequence (DNA): TGTGCCAGCAGTGACGTGCAGGGGACCGGGGAGCTGTTTTTT.

The gene calls are TRBV29-1 and TRBJ1-1; possible D gene TRBD1, 5 bases. In germline, CDR1 is SQVTM, CDR2 ANQGSEA. The V gene lost 6 bases and the J gene lost 10 bases, with 15 bases spanning the gap. The CDR3 is made up of 11 amino acids. Written as DNA, the CDR3 is TGCAGCGTCGCAGGGTCGGTTGGAGCTTTCTTT. Its protein product is CSVAGSVGAFF.

The V and J genes are TRBV29-1 and TRBJ2-1, with 7 bases fitting TRBD2. With V trimmed by 3 bases and J by 3 bases, 17 bases remained unmatched. Germline lookup yields CDR1 SQVTM and CDR2 ANQGSEA. The CDR3 sequence is 18 residues long. The CDR3 DNA follows: TGCAGCGTTGAGGGGGGGGGAGGCCGGGGGTCAAACTACAATGAGCAGTTCTTC. This sequence encodes CSVEGGGGRGSNYNEQFF.

The chain joins TRBV13 to TRBJ1-3; D gene ambiguous. The CDR3 has 15 residues. Deletions cut 2 bases from V and 2 bases from J, with 10 bases between. In germline, CDR1 is PRHDT, CDR2 FYEKMQ (reference sequence). CDR3 sequence reads: CASSLTGGPGNTIYF. CDR3 sequence (DNA): TGTGCCAGCAGCTTAACGGGAGGGCCTGGAAACACCATATATTTT.

This clone has only a few counts. The chain joins TRBV6-1 to TRBJ1-5, with 8 bases matching TRBD1. The CDR3 covers 13 residues. The germline V gene has CDR1 MNHNS and CDR2 SASEGT. V shed 6 bases, J shed 7 bases, and the junction held 5 bases outside the gene matches. Here the CDR3 reads CASSAGTGQPQHF. The CDR3 nucleotides read TGTGCCAGCAGCGCCGGGACAGGACAGCCCCAGCATTTT.

The chain carries TRBV9 and TRBJ2-4; TRBD2 is a possible D gene (7 bases). CDR3 size: 14 residues. The V gene lost 4 bases and the J gene lost 8 bases, with 16 bases spanning the gap. Germline V lookup: CDR1 SGDLS, CDR2 YYNGEE. The CDR3 DNA sequence: TGTGCCAGCAGCATCAGTGGGGGGGCCTACATTCAGTACTTC. It specifies CASSISGGAYIQYF.

This clone was detected only a few times. The rearrangement links TRBV12-5 to TRBJ2-5; 15 bases match TRBD2. The CDR3 is made up of 17 amino acids. V trimming: 5 bases; J trimming: 4 bases; junction bases outside the gene matches: 8. Germline CDR1 is LGHNT and CDR2 is FRNRAP. CDR3 residues: CASGGGLAGGPGETQYF. Written as DNA, the CDR3 is TGTGCTAGTGGTGGCGGACTAGCGGGGGGGCCTGGAGAGACCCAGTACTTC.

This clone was detected once. The chain couples TRBV7-2 to TRBJ1-3, with 7 bases matching TRBD1. The CDR3 extends over 18 amino acids. V shed 6 bases and J 0 bases; nucleotides not matched to a gene: 14. CDR1 is SGHTA, CDR2 FQGNSA, per germline. CDR3 sequence: CASSSRSGTARSGNTIYF. DNA of the CDR3: TGTGCCAGCAGTTCTCGTAGCGGGACAGCCCGCTCTGGAAACACCATATATTTT.

V is TRBV6-5 and J is TRBJ1-2; no clear D. Trimming removed 2 bases at V and 6 bases at J, with 16 bases between. Germline V gene lookup returns CDR1 MNHEY and CDR2 SVGAGI. The CDR3 sequence is 15 residues long. The CDR3 nucleotides are TGTGCCAGCAGTTACAGTGGAGGCAGAAGTCATGGCTACACCTTC. Translated, it gives CASSYSGGRSHGYTF.

Only a few counts were recorded for this clone. The chain carries TRBV25-1 and TRBJ2-3; D might be TRBD1 (6 bases). Between the trimmed V and J ends, which lost 2 bases and 2 bases, there was a span of 11 bases. The CDR3 contains 15 residues. Germline-derived CDR1 and CDR2 are MGHDK and SYGVNS. The CDR3 spells CASSEQGRPTDTQYF. The CDR3 nucleotides read TGTGCCAGCAGTGAACAGGGGCGGCCCACAGATACGCAGTATTTT.